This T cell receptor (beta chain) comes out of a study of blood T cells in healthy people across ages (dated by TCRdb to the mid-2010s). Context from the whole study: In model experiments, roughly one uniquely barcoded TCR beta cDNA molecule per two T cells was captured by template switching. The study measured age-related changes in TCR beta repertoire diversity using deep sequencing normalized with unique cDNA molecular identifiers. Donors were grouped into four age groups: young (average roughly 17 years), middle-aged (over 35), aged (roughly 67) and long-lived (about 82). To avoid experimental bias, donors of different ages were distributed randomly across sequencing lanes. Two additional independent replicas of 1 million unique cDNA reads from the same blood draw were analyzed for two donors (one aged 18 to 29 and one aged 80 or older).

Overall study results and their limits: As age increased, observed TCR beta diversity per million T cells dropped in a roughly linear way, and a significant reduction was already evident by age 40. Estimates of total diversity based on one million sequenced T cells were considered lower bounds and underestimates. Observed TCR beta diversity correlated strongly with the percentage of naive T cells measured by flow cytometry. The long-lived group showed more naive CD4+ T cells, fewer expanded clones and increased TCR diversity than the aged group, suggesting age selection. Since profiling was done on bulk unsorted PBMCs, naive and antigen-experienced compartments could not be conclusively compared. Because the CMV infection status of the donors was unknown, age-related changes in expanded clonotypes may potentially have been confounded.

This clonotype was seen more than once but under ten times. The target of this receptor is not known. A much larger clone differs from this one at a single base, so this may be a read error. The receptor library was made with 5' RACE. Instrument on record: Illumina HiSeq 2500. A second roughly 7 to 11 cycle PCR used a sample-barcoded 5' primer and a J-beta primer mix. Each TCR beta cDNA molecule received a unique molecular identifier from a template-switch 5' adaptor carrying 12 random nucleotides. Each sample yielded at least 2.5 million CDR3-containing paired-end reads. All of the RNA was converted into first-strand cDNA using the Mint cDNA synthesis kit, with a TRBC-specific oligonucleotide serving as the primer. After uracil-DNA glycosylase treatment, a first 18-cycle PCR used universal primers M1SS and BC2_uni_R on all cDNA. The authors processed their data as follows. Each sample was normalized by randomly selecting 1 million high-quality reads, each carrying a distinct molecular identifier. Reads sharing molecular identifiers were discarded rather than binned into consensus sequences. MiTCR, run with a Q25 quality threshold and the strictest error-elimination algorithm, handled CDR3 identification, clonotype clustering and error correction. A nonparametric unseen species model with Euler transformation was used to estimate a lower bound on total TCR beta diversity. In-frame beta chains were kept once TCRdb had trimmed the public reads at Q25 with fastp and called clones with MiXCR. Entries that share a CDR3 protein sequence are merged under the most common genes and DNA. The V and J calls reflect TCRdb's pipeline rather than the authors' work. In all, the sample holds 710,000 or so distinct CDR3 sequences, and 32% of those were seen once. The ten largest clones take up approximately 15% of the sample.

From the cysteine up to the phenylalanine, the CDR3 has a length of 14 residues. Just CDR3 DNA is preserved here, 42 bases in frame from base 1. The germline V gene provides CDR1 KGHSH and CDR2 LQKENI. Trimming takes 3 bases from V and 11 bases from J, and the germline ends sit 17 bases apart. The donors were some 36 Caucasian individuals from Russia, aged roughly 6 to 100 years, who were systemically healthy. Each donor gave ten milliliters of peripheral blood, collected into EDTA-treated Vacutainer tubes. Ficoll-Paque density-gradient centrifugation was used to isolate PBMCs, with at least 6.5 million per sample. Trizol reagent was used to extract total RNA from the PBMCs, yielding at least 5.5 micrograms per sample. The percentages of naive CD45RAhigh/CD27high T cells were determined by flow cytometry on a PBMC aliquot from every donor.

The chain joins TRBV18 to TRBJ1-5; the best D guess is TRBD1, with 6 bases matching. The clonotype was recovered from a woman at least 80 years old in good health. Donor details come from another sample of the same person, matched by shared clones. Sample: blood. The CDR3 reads CASSPSSTGNTQHF. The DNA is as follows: TGTGCCAGCTCACCCTCCTCAACAGGGAATACCCAGCATTTT.